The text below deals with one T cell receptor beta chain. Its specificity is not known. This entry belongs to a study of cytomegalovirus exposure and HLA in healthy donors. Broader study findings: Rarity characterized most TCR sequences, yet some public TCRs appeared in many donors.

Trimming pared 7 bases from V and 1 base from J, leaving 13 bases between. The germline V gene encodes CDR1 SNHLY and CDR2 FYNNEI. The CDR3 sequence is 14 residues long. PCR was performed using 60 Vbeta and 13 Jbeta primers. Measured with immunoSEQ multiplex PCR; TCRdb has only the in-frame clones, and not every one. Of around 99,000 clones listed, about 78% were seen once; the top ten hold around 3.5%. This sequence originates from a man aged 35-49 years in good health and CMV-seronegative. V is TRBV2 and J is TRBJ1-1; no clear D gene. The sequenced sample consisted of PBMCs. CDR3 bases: TGTGCCAGCATTACACCAGGAACGAACACTGAAGCTTTCTTT. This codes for CASITPGTNTEAFF.